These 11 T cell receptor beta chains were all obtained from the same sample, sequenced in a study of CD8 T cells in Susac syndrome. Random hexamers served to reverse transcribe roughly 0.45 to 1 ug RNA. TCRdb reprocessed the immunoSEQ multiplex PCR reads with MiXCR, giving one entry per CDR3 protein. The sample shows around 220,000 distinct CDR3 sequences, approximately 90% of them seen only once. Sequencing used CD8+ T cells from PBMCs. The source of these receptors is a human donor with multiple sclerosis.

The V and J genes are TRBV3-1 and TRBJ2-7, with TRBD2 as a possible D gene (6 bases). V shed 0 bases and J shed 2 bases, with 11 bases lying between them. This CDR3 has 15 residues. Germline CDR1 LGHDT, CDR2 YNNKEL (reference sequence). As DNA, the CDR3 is TGTGCCAGCAGCCAAGATAGCGGACACACCTACGAGCAGTACTTC. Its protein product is CASSQDSGHTYEQYF.

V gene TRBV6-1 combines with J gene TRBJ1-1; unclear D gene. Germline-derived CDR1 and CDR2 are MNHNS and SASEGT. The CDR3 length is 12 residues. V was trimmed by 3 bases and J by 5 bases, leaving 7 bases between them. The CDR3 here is CASSEGYTEAFF. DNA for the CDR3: TGTGCCAGCAGTGAGGGATATACTGAAGCTTTCTTT.

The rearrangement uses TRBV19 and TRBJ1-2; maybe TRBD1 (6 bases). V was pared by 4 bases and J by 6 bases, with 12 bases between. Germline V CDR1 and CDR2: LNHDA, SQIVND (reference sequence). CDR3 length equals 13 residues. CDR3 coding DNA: TGTGCCAGTAGTACCGGACAGTCGGATGGCTACACCTTC. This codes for CASSTGQSDGYTF. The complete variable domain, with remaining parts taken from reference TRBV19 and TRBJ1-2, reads DGGITQSPKYLFRKEGQNVTLSCEQNLNHDAMYWYRQDPGQGLRLIYYSQIVNDFQKGDIAEGYSVSREKKESFPLTVTSAQKNPTAFYLCASSTGQSDGYTFGSGTRLTVV.

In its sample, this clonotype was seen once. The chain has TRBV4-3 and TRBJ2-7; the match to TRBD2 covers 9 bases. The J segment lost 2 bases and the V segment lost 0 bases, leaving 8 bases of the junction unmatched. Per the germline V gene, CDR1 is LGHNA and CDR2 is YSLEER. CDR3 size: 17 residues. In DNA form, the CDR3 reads TGCGCCAGCAGCCAAGACCTAGCGGGAAGGGGGGCCTACGAGCAGTACTTC. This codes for CASSQDLAGRGAYEQYF.

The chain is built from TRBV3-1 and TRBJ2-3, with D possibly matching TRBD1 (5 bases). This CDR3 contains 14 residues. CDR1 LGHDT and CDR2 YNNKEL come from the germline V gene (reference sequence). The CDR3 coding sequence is TGTGCTTCGCAAAGGGGCAGACCGGGTGATACGCAGTATTTT. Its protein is CASQRGRPGDTQYF.

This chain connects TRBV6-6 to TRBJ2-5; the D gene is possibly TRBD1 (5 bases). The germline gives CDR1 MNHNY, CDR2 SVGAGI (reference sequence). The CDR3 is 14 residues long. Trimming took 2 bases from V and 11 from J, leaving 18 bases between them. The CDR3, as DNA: TGTGCCAGCAGTTACCCCAGGGAAGATCTTGGGCAGTACTTC. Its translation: CASSYPREDLGQYF.

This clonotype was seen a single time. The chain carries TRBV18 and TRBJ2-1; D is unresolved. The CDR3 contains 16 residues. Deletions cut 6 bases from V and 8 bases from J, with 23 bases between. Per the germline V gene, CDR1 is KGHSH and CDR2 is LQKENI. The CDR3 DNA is TGTGCCAGCTCTTCGCCGAATGCTAGGGTTCTATATGAGCAGTTCTTC. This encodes CASSSPNARVLYEQFF.

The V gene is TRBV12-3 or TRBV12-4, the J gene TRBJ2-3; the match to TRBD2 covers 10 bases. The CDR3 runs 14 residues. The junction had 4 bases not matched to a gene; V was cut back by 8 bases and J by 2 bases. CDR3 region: CASALAGTTDTQYF. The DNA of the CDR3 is TGTGCCAGCGCACTAGCGGGGACCACAGATACGCAGTATTTT.

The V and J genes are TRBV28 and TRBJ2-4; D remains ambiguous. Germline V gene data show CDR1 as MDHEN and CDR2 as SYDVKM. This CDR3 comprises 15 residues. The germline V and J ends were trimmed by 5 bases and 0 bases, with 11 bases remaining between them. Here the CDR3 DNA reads TGTGCCAGCAGTCAACCCCAACTAGCCAAAAACATTCAGTACTTC. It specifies CASSQPQLAKNIQYF.

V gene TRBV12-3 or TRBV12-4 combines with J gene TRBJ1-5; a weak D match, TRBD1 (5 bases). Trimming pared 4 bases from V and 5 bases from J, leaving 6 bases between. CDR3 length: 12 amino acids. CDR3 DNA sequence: TGTGCCAGCAGTTGGGGGGATCAGCCCCAGCATTTT. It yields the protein CASSWGDQPQHF.

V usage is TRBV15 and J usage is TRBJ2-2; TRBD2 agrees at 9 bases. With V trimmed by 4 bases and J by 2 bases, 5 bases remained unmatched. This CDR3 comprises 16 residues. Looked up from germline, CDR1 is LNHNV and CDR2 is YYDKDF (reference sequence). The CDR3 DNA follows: TGTGCCACCAGCACCGCCGGGACTAGCAACACCGGGGAGCTGTTTTTT. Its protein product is CATSTAGTSNTGELFF.